This TCR beta chain was identified in a study of CD8+CD57+ T cells in acquired aplastic anemia. Genomic DNA templated the TCR beta VDJ and CDR3 profiling. TCRdb passed the reads through MiXCR, listing each CDR3 protein once. The sample consists of approximately 190,000 distinct CDR3 sequences, just under 50% of them appearing once. Of note for this clonotype: Its antigen is undetermined.

Trimming took off 6 bases at V and 7 bases at J, with 13 bases between the two ends. Germline CDR1 reads SNHLY; CDR2 reads FYNNEI. There are 14 residues in the CDR3. Findings and caveats of the study: Patient and control CD8+ Simpson's diversity was not significantly different.

Sequencing involved patients with CD8+CD57+ cell expansion previously shown by flow cytometry. Source material: sorted CD4+, CD8+, or CD8+CD57+ T cells (not recorded which) from PBMCs. The sequence was collected from a human donor with aplastic anemia. This rearrangement joins TRBV2 to TRBJ1-6; D gene unclear. This CDR3 reads CASRVSSPNSPLHF. In DNA form, the CDR3 reads TGTGCCAGCAGGGTGTCCAGTCCAAATTCACCCCTCCACTTT.